Listed below are T cell receptor beta chains from one sample, sequenced in a study of CD8 T cells in Susac syndrome. TCRdb redid the calling of the immunoSEQ multiplex PCR reads with MiXCR, one entry per CDR3 protein. The data contain about 180,000 distinct CDR3 sequences, roughly 95% of them singletons. Source material: CD4+ T cells from PBMCs. The origin of the receptors is a human donor with Susac syndrome. The CDR3 runs from the conserved cysteine through the conserved F or W. Fields, in order: D gene, V gene, clone size, CDR3 length, J gene, CDR3 protein, CDR3 DNA. D genes are given only for firm matches. Clone size is given for some rows only: seen once, a few or many times, or a class if the clone is expanded.

d_gene: .; v_gene: TRBV3-1; abundance: once; len: 14; j_gene: TRBJ2-1; CDR3aa: CASSQGSSYNEQFF; CDR3nt: TGTGCCAGCAGCCAAGGGAGTTCCTACAATGAGCAGTTCTTC
d_gene: .; v_gene: TRBV4-3; abundance: .; len: 16; j_gene: TRBJ1-6; CDR3aa: CASSQGRGAGNSPLHF; CDR3nt: TGCGCCAGCAGCCAAGGACGTGGGGCGGGGAATTCACCCCTCCACTTT
d_gene: .; v_gene: TRBV12-3/TRBV12-4; abundance: .; len: 15; j_gene: TRBJ1-1; CDR3aa: CASSFRAGANTEAFF; CDR3nt: TGTGCCAGCAGTTTCAGGGCGGGAGCGAACACTGAAGCTTTCTTT
d_gene: TRBD2; v_gene: TRBV3-1; abundance: .; len: 15; j_gene: TRBJ2-3; CDR3aa: CASSLAGVGTDTQYF; CDR3nt: TGTGCCAGCAGCCTAGCGGGGGTGGGCACAGATACGCAGTATTTT
d_gene: .; v_gene: TRBV4-3; abundance: .; len: 17; j_gene: TRBJ1-2; CDR3aa: CASSQGTGGRIGYGYTF; CDR3nt: TGCGCCAGCAGCCAGGGGACGGGGGGTCGGATAGGGTATGGCTACACCTTC
d_gene: TRBD2; v_gene: TRBV11-2; abundance: .; len: 15; j_gene: TRBJ2-3; CDR3aa: CASSLEGSGSAVRYF; CDR3nt: TGTGCCAGCAGCTTAGAGGGTAGCGGGAGCGCCGTACGGTATTTT
d_gene: TRBD1; v_gene: TRBV5-1; abundance: .; len: 14; j_gene: TRBJ2-7; CDR3aa: CASSFQTGGHEQYF; CDR3nt: TGCGCCAGCAGCTTCCAGACAGGGGGCCACGAGCAGTACTTC
d_gene: .; v_gene: TRBV11-2; abundance: .; len: 15; j_gene: TRBJ2-5; CDR3aa: CASSLGGALQETQYF; CDR3nt: TGTGCCAGCAGCTTAGGGGGGGCCCTACAAGAGACCCAGTACTTC
d_gene: .; v_gene: TRBV4-3; abundance: .; len: 13; j_gene: TRBJ2-2; CDR3aa: CASSPTGFGELFF; CDR3nt: TGCGCCAGCAGCCCCACAGGGTTCGGGGAGCTGTTTTTT
d_gene: TRBD1; v_gene: TRBV20-1; abundance: .; len: 14; j_gene: TRBJ2-5; CDR3aa: CSAPGSRTGETQYF; CDR3nt: TGCAGTGCTCCTGGATCCCGGACAGGGGAGACCCAGTACTTC
d_gene: .; v_gene: TRBV20-1; abundance: once; len: 15; j_gene: TRBJ2-3; CDR3aa: CSAPDRRGGADTQYF; CDR3nt: TGCAGTGCTCCAGACAGGAGGGGGGGGGCAGATACGCAGTATTTT
d_gene: TRBD1; v_gene: TRBV11-2; abundance: .; len: 18; j_gene: TRBJ1-1; CDR3aa: CASSTHRGPPSSNTEAFF; CDR3nt: TGTGCCAGCAGCACCCACAGGGGGCCCCCGTCATCGAACACTGAAGCTTTCTTT
d_gene: .; v_gene: TRBV19; abundance: .; len: 14; j_gene: TRBJ2-7; CDR3aa: CASSSPTPTYEQYF; CDR3nt: TGTGCCAGTAGTAGCCCCACCCCAACCTACGAGCAGTACTTC
d_gene: TRBD2; v_gene: TRBV5-1; abundance: .; len: 15; j_gene: TRBJ2-1; CDR3aa: CASSLTSGGINEQFF; CDR3nt: TGCGCCAGCAGCTTGACTAGCGGGGGGATCAATGAGCAGTTCTTC
d_gene: TRBD1; v_gene: TRBV5-1; abundance: .; len: 15; j_gene: TRBJ2-5; CDR3aa: CASSLVGTGVETQYF; CDR3nt: TGCGCCAGCAGCTTGGTCGGGACAGGGGTGGAGACCCAGTACTTC
d_gene: TRBD2; v_gene: TRBV15; abundance: once; len: 17; j_gene: TRBJ2-3; CDR3aa: CATSRAGLAPGENTQYF; CDR3nt: TGTGCCACCAGCAGAGCCGGACTAGCCCCAGGGGAGAATACGCAGTATTTT
d_gene: .; v_gene: TRBV15; abundance: .; len: 13; j_gene: TRBJ1-4; CDR3aa: CATSRGHAEKLFF; CDR3nt: TGTGCCACCAGCAGAGGACATGCCGAAAAACTGTTTTTT
d_gene: TRBD2; v_gene: TRBV5-1; abundance: .; len: 16; j_gene: TRBJ2-3; CDR3aa: CASSTQTAGSTDTQYF; CDR3nt: TGCGCCAGCAGCACCCAGACAGCGGGGAGCACAGATACGCAGTATTTT
d_gene: .; v_gene: TRBV7-2; abundance: .; len: 14; j_gene: TRBJ2-5; CDR3aa: CASSLGAGQETQYF; CDR3nt: TGTGCCAGCAGCTTAGGGGCGGGACAAGAGACCCAGTACTTC
d_gene: .; v_gene: TRBV7-6; abundance: .; len: 13; j_gene: TRBJ1-4; CDR3aa: CASSLGPNEKLFF; CDR3nt: TGTGCCAGCAGCTTGGGTCCTAATGAAAAACTGTTTTTT
d_gene: .; v_gene: TRBV29-1; abundance: .; len: 11; j_gene: TRBJ1-4; CDR3aa: CSVEVTGKLFF; CDR3nt: TGCAGCGTTGAAGTGACGGGAAAACTGTTTTTT
d_gene: TRBD2; v_gene: TRBV7-3; abundance: .; len: 15; j_gene: TRBJ2-1; CDR3aa: CASSFTSGTYNEQFF; CDR3nt: TGTGCCAGCAGCTTCACTAGCGGGACCTACAATGAGCAGTTCTTC
d_gene: TRBD1; v_gene: TRBV29-1; abundance: .; len: 12; j_gene: TRBJ1-2; CDR3aa: CSARDRGDGYTF; CDR3nt: TGCAGCGCCAGGGACAGGGGCGATGGCTACACCTTC
d_gene: TRBD1; v_gene: TRBV7-9; abundance: .; len: 14; j_gene: TRBJ2-7; CDR3aa: CASSLDRGSYEQYF; CDR3nt: TGTGCCAGCAGCTTGGACAGGGGGTCCTACGAGCAGTACTTC
d_gene: .; v_gene: TRBV7-9; abundance: .; len: 11; j_gene: TRBJ2-7; CDR3aa: CASTKAYEQYF; CDR3nt: TGTGCCAGCACGAAGGCCTACGAGCAGTACTTC
d_gene: .; v_gene: TRBV2; abundance: .; len: 13; j_gene: TRBJ1-1; CDR3aa: CASRFDRNTEAFF; CDR3nt: TGTGCCAGCAGATTTGACAGGAACACTGAAGCTTTCTTT
d_gene: .; v_gene: TRBV11-2; abundance: .; len: 15; j_gene: TRBJ2-7; CDR3aa: CASSPSGLLIYEQYF; CDR3nt: TGTGCCAGCAGCCCATCCGGCCTACTGATCTACGAGCAGTACTTC
d_gene: .; v_gene: TRBV9; abundance: .; len: 12; j_gene: TRBJ2-1; CDR3aa: CASSVGDREQFF; CDR3nt: TGTGCCAGCAGCGTAGGAGACAGGGAGCAGTTCTTC
d_gene: .; v_gene: TRBV3-1; abundance: .; len: 12; j_gene: TRBJ2-1; CDR3aa: CASSQPYNEQFF; CDR3nt: TGTGCCAGCAGCCAACCTTACAATGAGCAGTTCTTC
d_gene: .; v_gene: TRBV3-1; abundance: .; len: 14; j_gene: TRBJ2-7; CDR3aa: CASSGTKGGYEQYF; CDR3nt: TGTGCCAGCAGTGGGACAAAGGGGGGTTACGAGCAGTACTTC
d_gene: .; v_gene: TRBV2; abundance: .; len: 13; j_gene: TRBJ2-5; CDR3aa: CASSAGPPETQYF; CDR3nt: TGTGCCAGCAGTGCCGGCCCTCCGGAGACCCAGTACTTC
d_gene: .; v_gene: TRBV7-9; abundance: .; len: 12; j_gene: TRBJ1-6; CDR3aa: CASSLSASPLHF; CDR3nt: TGTGCCAGCAGCTTAAGCGCATCACCCCTCCACTTT
d_gene: .; v_gene: TRBV24-1; abundance: .; len: 11; j_gene: TRBJ2-7; CDR3aa: CATSDVGEQYF; CDR3nt: TGTGCCACCAGTGATGTTGGCGAGCAGTACTTC
d_gene: .; v_gene: TRBV12-3/TRBV12-4; abundance: .; len: 12; j_gene: TRBJ2-4; CDR3aa: CASRLSWGEQYF; CDR3nt: TGTGCCAGCAGGCTTTCGTGGGGGGAACAGTACTTC
d_gene: .; v_gene: TRBV12-3/TRBV12-4; abundance: .; len: 13; j_gene: TRBJ1-3; CDR3aa: CASSPRPGNTIYF; CDR3nt: TGTGCCAGCAGTCCGAGGCCTGGAAACACCATATATTTT
d_gene: .; v_gene: TRBV14; abundance: once; len: 13; j_gene: TRBJ1-5; CDR3aa: CASSDGGNQPQHF; CDR3nt: TGTGCCAGCAGCGACGGGGGCAATCAGCCCCAGCATTTT
d_gene: .; v_gene: TRBV29-1; abundance: .; len: 13; j_gene: TRBJ2-7; CDR3aa: CSVGRLGRYEQYF; CDR3nt: TGCAGCGTTGGAAGGCTGGGGAGGTACGAGCAGTACTTC
d_gene: .; v_gene: TRBV5-6; abundance: .; len: 12; j_gene: TRBJ2-3; CDR3aa: CASSFLTDTQYF; CDR3nt: TGTGCCAGCAGCTTCCTCACAGATACGCAGTATTTT
d_gene: .; v_gene: TRBV5-8; abundance: .; len: 15; j_gene: TRBJ2-7; CDR3aa: CASSLHRPLSYEQYF; CDR3nt: TGTGCCAGCAGCTTGCATCGGCCCCTCTCCTACGAGCAGTACTTC
d_gene: .; v_gene: TRBV29-1; abundance: .; len: 13; j_gene: TRBJ2-3; CDR3aa: CSGVGGGTDTQYF; CDR3nt: TGCAGCGGTGTCGGGGGCGGCACAGATACGCAGTATTTT
d_gene: TRBD2; v_gene: TRBV7-9; abundance: .; len: 13; j_gene: TRBJ2-5; CDR3aa: CASSLSGLAVPYF; CDR3nt: TGTGCCAGCAGCTTATCGGGACTAGCGGTACCCTACTTC
d_gene: TRBD2; v_gene: TRBV3-1; abundance: .; len: 17; j_gene: TRBJ2-5; CDR3aa: CASSQPLVAGWQETQYF; CDR3nt: TGTGCCAGCAGCCAACCTCTCGTAGCGGGTTGGCAAGAGACCCAGTACTTC
d_gene: .; v_gene: TRBV29-1; abundance: .; len: 12; j_gene: TRBJ1-1; CDR3aa: CSVRRQNTEAFF; CDR3nt: TGCAGCGTCCGGCGACAGAACACTGAAGCTTTCTTT
d_gene: TRBD2; v_gene: TRBV20-1; abundance: .; len: 17; j_gene: TRBJ2-3; CDR3aa: CSALPSGGASSTDTQYF; CDR3nt: TGCAGTGCGCTGCCTAGCGGGGGGGCCTCTAGCACAGATACGCAGTATTTT
d_gene: TRBD2; v_gene: TRBV28; abundance: .; len: 16; j_gene: TRBJ2-1; CDR3aa: CASSLQTSGSHNEQFF; CDR3nt: TGTGCCAGCAGCCTACAGACTAGCGGGAGCCACAATGAGCAGTTCTTC
d_gene: TRBD2; v_gene: TRBV7-9; abundance: .; len: 17; j_gene: TRBJ2-3; CDR3aa: CASSFRTSGGSTDTQYF; CDR3nt: TGTGCCAGCAGCTTCCGGACTAGCGGGGGGAGCACAGATACGCAGTATTTT
d_gene: TRBD2; v_gene: TRBV28; abundance: .; len: 18; j_gene: TRBJ2-7; CDR3aa: CASSLYRDRASGRSEQYF; CDR3nt: TGTGCCAGCAGTTTATATCGGGATAGGGCTAGCGGGAGGAGTGAGCAGTACTTC
d_gene: TRBD1; v_gene: TRBV9; abundance: .; len: 15; j_gene: TRBJ1-4; CDR3aa: CASSFTGGSNEKLFF; CDR3nt: TGTGCCAGCAGCTTTACAGGGGGCAGTAATGAAAAACTGTTTTTT
d_gene: TRBD2; v_gene: TRBV25-1; abundance: .; len: 16; j_gene: TRBJ2-5; CDR3aa: CASSGGAGGLTETQYF; CDR3nt: TGTGCCAGCAGTGGAGGGGCGGGAGGGCTTACGGAGACCCAGTACTTC
d_gene: .; v_gene: TRBV11-1; abundance: .; len: 14; j_gene: TRBJ2-7; CDR3aa: CASSSVRDHYEQYF; CDR3nt: TGTGCCAGCAGCTCCGTGAGGGATCACTACGAGCAGTACTTC
d_gene: .; v_gene: TRBV28; abundance: .; len: 12; j_gene: TRBJ1-5; CDR3aa: CASRAGVQPQHF; CDR3nt: TGTGCCAGCAGAGCAGGGGTTCAGCCCCAGCATTTT
d_gene: TRBD1; v_gene: TRBV20-1; abundance: .; len: 14; j_gene: TRBJ1-1; CDR3aa: CSARGTGWSTEAFF; CDR3nt: TGCAGTGCTAGAGGGACAGGTTGGAGCACTGAAGCTTTCTTT
d_gene: TRBD1; v_gene: TRBV4-3; abundance: .; len: 14; j_gene: TRBJ1-1; CDR3aa: CASSINRGPGEAFF; CDR3nt: TGCGCCAGCAGCATAAACAGGGGGCCTGGTGAAGCTTTCTTT